The subject of this entry is one T cell receptor beta chain. Sequencing was performed with immunoSEQ multiplex PCR; in TCRdb, only in-frame clones are kept and a portion is missing. The sample carries about 350,000 clones, 65% to 90% recorded once. This sample was included in a study of Ad26.COV2.S vaccination and SARS-CoV-2 variants. V was cut by 4 bases and J by 0 bases, with 6 bases left in between. In germline, CDR1 is MNHEY, CDR2 SMNVEV (reference sequence). The CDR3 extends over 13 amino acids. Treatment specified: around 19 received Ad26.COV2.S at low or high dose, single or two shots; several received placebo; per-sample allocation not given. The study sampled participants on day 63 after the first vaccine or placebo injection.

The input for sequencing was peripheral blood, taken in a trial of Ad26.COV2.S vaccine versus placebo. The sequence was obtained from a person between 18 and 65 years old who received the Ad26.COV2.S COVID-19 vaccine or a placebo. J is TRBJ1-1 and V is TRBV27; D call uncertain. CDR3 residues: CASSYIMNTEAFF. The CDR3 DNA sequence: TGTGCCAGCAGTTACATCATGAACACTGAAGCTTTCTTT.